The 12 T cell receptor beta chains below come from one sample, sequenced in a study of Graves' ophthalmopathy and Graves' hyperthyroidism. Using RNA transcripts, the TCR beta CDR3 regions were amplified. Following a first-round RT-PCR that used HTBI primers, a second-round multiplex PCR was carried out. MiXCR, run by TCRdb on the multiplex PCR reads, gives a single entry per CDR3 protein. The profile covers hundreds of thousands of distinct CDR3 sequences, with about 20% appearing a single time and roughly 7.4% taken by the ten largest. The sequencing input was peripheral blood. These receptors originate from a woman aged 18-35 years with stable Graves' hyperthyroidism. Some clones in this sample may be carry-over from other donors' samples.

This clonotype has at least ten counts. This chain connects TRBV9 to TRBJ2-2; a weak D match, TRBD2 (6 bases). The germline gives CDR1 SGDLS, CDR2 YYNGEE. V was pared by 4 bases and J by 4 bases, with 23 bases between. This CDR3 is 18 amino acids long. CDR3 loop: CASSPQRGRDGGTGELFF. The CDR3 DNA follows: TGTGCCAGCAGCCCCCAGCGAGGGCGGGATGGGGGCACCGGGGAGCTGTTTTTT.

This clonotype was seen ten or more times. CDR3 residues: CASSAGLAGTGELFF. CDR3 DNA: TGTGCCAGCAGCGCGGGACTAGCGGGCACCGGGGAGCTGTTTTTT. This chain joins TRBV7-8 and TRBJ2-2; 12 bases are a match to TRBD2. V shed 5 bases, J shed 4 bases, and the junction held 2 bases outside the gene matches. The CDR3 consists of 15 residues. The germline V gene has CDR1 SGHVS and CDR2 FQNEAQ.

This clonotype has a count of ten or more. The chain uses TRBV4-2 and TRBJ1-2; 7 bases are a match to TRBD1. The CDR3 runs to 15 residues. The V segment lost 2 bases and the J segment 2 bases; nucleotides outside the gene matches: 5. Per germline, CDR1 LGHNA and CDR2 YNFKEQ. The CDR3 protein is CASSQRQGYNYGYTF. CDR3 in DNA: TGTGCCAGCAGCCAACGACAGGGTTACAACTATGGCTACACCTTC.

This rearrangement joins TRBV6-2 or TRBV6-3 to TRBJ1-1, with no clear D. Trimming left V 0 bases short and J 7 bases short, with 12 bases between. Per the germline V gene, CDR1 is MNHEY and CDR2 is SVGEGT. This CDR3 is 14 amino acids long. CDR3 coding DNA: TGTGCCAGCAGTTACTCTAGGCCTACAGTTGAAGCTTTCTTT. As protein: CASSYSRPTVEAFF.

This clonotype turned up a few times. The CDR3 spells CASSPNPGSTEAFF. In DNA form, the CDR3 reads TGCGCCAGCAGCCCGAACCCAGGGTCCACTGAAGCTTTCTTT. The J gene is TRBJ1-1, the V gene TRBV5-1; a possible D gene is TRBD1 (5 bases). Germline CDR1 reads SGHRS; CDR2 reads YFSETQ. V lost 4 bases, J lost 4 bases, and 14 bases lay in between. The CDR3 is 14 amino acids.

This clonotype was observed a few times. The chain has TRBV7-8 and TRBJ1-2, with D possibly matching TRBD1 (6 bases). V shed 1 base and J shed 5 bases, with 17 bases lying between them. The germline V gene encodes CDR1 SGHVS and CDR2 FQNEAQ. The CDR3 consists of 16 residues. This CDR3 reads CASSLVGRSRGYGYTF. The CDR3, as DNA: TGTGCCAGCAGCTTAGTTGGAAGGTCCAGGGGTTATGGCTACACCTTC. Supplemented by reference TRBV7-8 and TRBJ1-2, the full variable domain reads GAGVSQSPRYKVAKRGQDVALRCDPISGHVSLFWYQQALGQGPEFLTYFQNEAQLDKSGLPSDRFFAERPEGSVSTLKIQRTQQEDSAVYLCASSLVGRSRGYGYTFGSGTRLTVV.

This clonotype was detected a few times. V is TRBV6-1 and J is TRBJ1-2, with 7 bases matching TRBD1. The CDR3 length is 13 residues. Per the germline V gene, CDR1 is MNHNS and CDR2 is SASEGT. V trimming: 6 bases; J trimming: 6 bases; junction bases outside the gene matches: 7. This chain's CDR3 is CASRKGQHHGYTF. The DNA of the CDR3 is TGTGCCAGCAGGAAGGGACAGCACCATGGCTACACCTTC.

The sample holds many counts of this clonotype. The chain employs TRBV12-3 or TRBV12-4 and TRBJ2-5; the D gene is possibly TRBD2 (6 bases). V lost 3 bases, J lost 1 base, and 9 bases lay in between. This CDR3 is built from 14 residues. This CDR3 is CASSLGGAQETQYF. In nucleotides, the CDR3 is TGTGCCAGCAGTTTGGGCGGGGCCCAAGAGACCCAGTACTTC.

Ten or more counts support this clonotype. This sequence joins TRBV13 and TRBJ2-5, with D possibly matching TRBD2 (5 bases). The CDR3 runs 14 residues. The V and J ends lost 2 bases and 11 bases respectively, with 18 bases between them. Germline V gives CDR1 PRHDT, CDR2 FYEKMQ (reference sequence). CDR3 in amino acids: CASSLTSELDSQYF. Here the CDR3 DNA reads TGTGCCAGCAGCTTAACTTCAGAACTAGATTCACAGTACTTC.

This clonotype appeared many times. The chain has TRBV10-3 and TRBJ2-2; D is uncertain. Germline CDR1 and CDR2: ENHRY and SYGVKD. With 0 bases removed from V and 1 base from J, the gap between germline ends came to 6 bases. The CDR3 has 15 residues. CDR3 amino acids: CAISESRLNTGELFF. The CDR3 DNA is TGTGCCATCAGTGAGTCAAGGCTGAACACCGGGGAGCTGTTTTTT.

This clonotype was seen at least ten times. A single base separates this from a much larger clone, so it may be a read error. The chain has TRBV6-5 and TRBJ1-2; D is perhaps TRBD1 (5 bases). The germline V gene encodes CDR1 MNHEY and CDR2 SVGAGI. The CDR3 is 12 amino acids. V dropped 4 bases and J dropped 5 bases, with 8 bases sitting between them. In DNA form, the CDR3 reads TGTGCCAGCAGTTTCAGGGAATATGGCTACACCTTC. This gives the protein CASSFREYGYTF.

This clonotype was counted ten times or more. This chain connects TRBV15 to TRBJ2-7; TRBD2 aligns across 10 bases. With V trimmed by 0 bases and J by 4 bases, 9 bases remained unmatched. Germline lookup yields CDR1 LNHNV and CDR2 YYDKDF (reference sequence). This CDR3 has 17 amino acids. CDR3 nucleotide sequence: TGTGCCACCAGCAGAGATCGGTCTAGCGGGAGTTTGTACGAGCAGTACTTC. It is translated as CATSRDRSSGSLYEQYF.